The next 19 T cell receptor beta chains were all read from a single sample in a study of T cells after yellow fever vaccination. MiXCR, run by TCRdb on the 5' RACE reads, gives a single entry per CDR3 protein. The sample has nearly 350,000 distinct CDR3 sequences; approximately 8% are singletons. The sequences come from PBMCs, collected more than 40 days after the first yellow fever vaccination. These receptors all stem from a man aged 18 to 30 who received the YFV17D yellow fever vaccine.

In this sample, this clonotype turned up a few times. This chain links TRBV7-9 with TRBJ2-7, with TRBD1 matching 10 bases. Germline CDR1 is SEHNR and CDR2 is FQNEAQ (reference sequence). V shed 6 bases, J shed 4 bases, and the junction held 3 bases outside the gene matches. CDR3 length equals 13 residues. The CDR3 sequence: CASRGQGDYEQYF. Written as DNA, the CDR3 is TGTGCCAGCAGAGGACAGGGGGATTACGAGCAGTACTTC.

Only a few counts were recorded for this clonotype. The chain links TRBV4-1 to TRBJ2-1; D gene unclear. The germline V gene has CDR1 MGHRA and CDR2 YSYEKL. V lost 0 bases and J 8 bases, leaving 5 bases between the germline ends. The CDR3 has 12 amino acids. This chain's CDR3 is CASSQDIHEQFF. CDR3 in DNA: TGCGCCAGCAGCCAAGATATACATGAGCAGTTCTTC.

This clonotype was detected ten times or more. This chain uses TRBV20-1 with TRBJ2-1, with D hard to call. This CDR3 is 12 amino acids long. With 6 bases removed from V and 2 bases from J, the gap between germline ends came to 8 bases. CDR1 is DFQATT and CDR2 is SNEGSKA in the germline V gene (reference sequence). This chain's CDR3 is CSADFPYNEQFF. The CDR3 region has the DNA TGCAGTGCGGATTTCCCCTACAATGAGCAGTTCTTC.

This clonotype turned up a few times. The V and J genes are TRBV5-1 and TRBJ1-3, with D possibly being TRBD1 (5 bases). The CDR3 covers 16 residues. Germline assignment: CDR1 SGHRS and CDR2 YFSETQ. Trimming took 0 bases from V and 0 from J, leaving 10 bases between them. CDR3 nucleotide sequence: TGCGCCAGCAGCTTGGAGGGACGTATCTCTGGAAACACCATATATTTT. Its translation is CASSLEGRISGNTIYF.

This clonotype was counted a few times. V usage is TRBV29-1 and J usage is TRBJ2-5; TRBD1 matches 9 bases. After removal of 7 bases from V and 4 bases from J, the junction contained 7 bases not matched to a gene. Germline values: CDR1 SQVTM, CDR2 ANQGSEA. The CDR3 is made up of 13 amino acids. The CDR3 coding sequence is TGCAGCGGCTGGACAGGGGAGGGAGAGACCCAGTACTTC. Translation: CSGWTGEGETQYF.

The chain uses TRBV15 and TRBJ1-2; D gene uncertain. This CDR3 contains 13 residues. The germline V gene has CDR1 LNHNV and CDR2 YYDKDF (reference sequence). Between the trimmed V and J ends, which lost 1 base and 7 bases, there was a span of 10 bases. For the CDR3, the DNA is TGTGCCACCAGCAGAGTCGTCGGCGGTGGCTACACCTTC. Protein: CATSRVVGGGYTF.

V is TRBV20-1 and J is TRBJ2-5; tentative D call: TRBD2 (7 bases). This CDR3 comprises 15 residues. Germline V lookup: CDR1 DFQATT, CDR2 SNEGSKA (reference sequence). V lost 6 bases and J lost 2, with 19 bases in between. The DNA for the CDR3 is TGCAGTGCGGGGGGCGGGAGCAGGTTTCAAGAGACCCAGTACTTC. This sequence encodes CSAGGGSRFQETQYF.

The chain combines TRBV4-1 with TRBJ1-4; 8 nucleotides agree with TRBD1. The CDR3 has 16 residues. V dropped 4 bases and J dropped 1; count of bases not matched to a gene: 5. The germline V gene has CDR1 MGHRA and CDR2 YSYEKL. CDR3 DNA: TGCGCCAGCAGCCTCGCGGACAGGGAAACTAATGAAAAACTGTTTTTT. Translated: CASSLADRETNEKLFF.

The genes are TRBV12-3 or TRBV12-4 and TRBJ2-1; possible D gene TRBD2, 5 bases. The V end lost 3 bases, the J end lost 6 bases, and 9 bases lay between the germline ends. The CDR3 spans 13 residues. As DNA, the CDR3 is TGTGCCAGCAGTTTGCCGGGGATCAATGAGCAGTTCTTC. The encoded protein is CASSLPGINEQFF.

This clonotype came up many times. The J gene is TRBJ1-6, the V gene TRBV28; D not resolved. This CDR3 comprises 12 residues. Germline V gene sequence: CDR1 MDHEN, CDR2 SYDVKM. V dropped 8 bases and J dropped 10 bases, with 12 bases sitting between them. The CDR3 sequence: CASASDASPLHF. The CDR3 region has the DNA TGTGCCAGCGCTTCTGATGCCTCACCCCTCCACTTT.

This clonotype was observed at least ten times. The genes are TRBV12-3 or TRBV12-4 and TRBJ1-1, with 7 bases matching TRBD1. V trimming: 5 bases; J trimming: 5 bases; junction bases outside the gene matches: 8. This CDR3 contains 14 residues. The CDR3 region has the DNA TGTGCCAGCAGTCCCCAGACAGGGAATACTGAAGCTTTCTTT. Protein product: CASSPQTGNTEAFF.

The genes are TRBV7-3 and TRBJ2-5; 7 nucleotides match TRBD1. From germline, CDR1 is SGHTA and CDR2 FQGTGA. V dropped 3 bases and J dropped 2; count of bases not matched to a gene: 3. The CDR3 spans 14 residues. The CDR3 spells CASSFLTGQETQYF. The CDR3 nucleotides read TGTGCCAGCAGCTTCCTGACAGGGCAAGAGACCCAGTACTTC.

Written as DNA, the CDR3 is TGTGCCAGCGCCCCCGGAGGAGAGGGGATACGGTTCTTC. Amino acids: CASAPGGEGIRFF. The V gene is TRBV2, the J gene TRBJ2-1; perhaps D is TRBD1 or TRBD2 (5 bases each). This CDR3 region has 13 residues. The germline gives CDR1 SNHLY, CDR2 FYNNEI. V dropped 8 bases and J dropped 15 bases, with 23 bases sitting between them.

The rearrangement uses TRBV10-3 and TRBJ1-1; the D is unclear. The V and J ends lost 6 bases and 0 bases respectively, with 14 bases between them. CDR3 length: 15 residues. From germline, CDR1 is ENHRY and CDR2 SYGVKD. CDR3: CAISPTPGLNTEAFF. CDR3 nucleotide sequence: TGTGCCATCAGCCCCACGCCGGGCCTGAACACTGAAGCTTTCTTT.

The gene calls are TRBV29-1 and TRBJ2-1; a weak D match, TRBD1 (6 bases). Per the germline V gene, CDR1 is SQVTM and CDR2 is ANQGSEA. Between the trimmed V and J ends, which lost 5 bases and 5 bases, there was a span of 16 bases. The CDR3 spans 14 residues. The CDR3 loop reads CSVRDKVYNNEQFF. CDR3 nucleotides: TGCAGCGTTAGGGACAAGGTATACAACAATGAGCAGTTCTTC.

This clonotype was seen only a few times. This chain links TRBV7-2 with TRBJ2-7; 8 positions agree with TRBD1. Germline V CDR1 and CDR2: SGHTA, FQGNSA. Trimming took 5 bases from V and 2 from J; bases not matched to a gene: 5. There are 14 residues in the CDR3. CDR3 coding DNA: TGTGCCAGCAGCCCACAGGGGGGACCCTACGAGCAGTACGTC. It specifies CASSPQGGPYEQYV.

The rearrangement joins TRBV5-1 to TRBJ2-7, with D perhaps assigned TRBD1 or TRBD2 (5 bases each). Trimming took 4 bases from V and 2 from J, leaving 19 bases between them. This CDR3 region has 16 residues. Germline CDR1 is SGHRS and CDR2 is YFSETQ. The CDR3 coding sequence is TGCGCCAGCAGCGTAGCTCCCCGGGACGCAACCTACGAGCAGTACTTC. Its translation: CASSVAPRDATYEQYF. Drawing the rest from reference TRBV5-1 and TRBJ2-7, the complete variable domain is KAGVTQTPRYLIKTRGQQVTLSCSPISGHRSVSWYQQTPGQGLQFLFEYFSETQRNKGNFPGRFSGRQFSNSRSEMNVSTLELGDSALYLCASSVAPRDATYEQYFGPGTRLTVT.

This clonotype turned up a few times. The chain joins TRBV7-6 to TRBJ2-6, with D perhaps TRBD1 (5 bases). V was shortened by 2 bases and J by 2 bases, with 28 bases between the two germline ends. Germline CDR1 and CDR2: SGHVS and FNYEAQ. The CDR3 runs to 22 residues. CDR3 sequence: CASSLLFPTYSQGNTGANVLTF. The CDR3 nucleotides read TGTGCCAGCAGCTTATTATTTCCCACGTACTCTCAGGGTAATACTGGGGCCAACGTCCTGACTTTC.

The gene calls are TRBV30 and TRBJ1-2; D call uncertain. CDR1 and CDR2 from the germline V gene are GTSNPN and SVGIG (reference sequence). CDR3 size: 13 residues. V was shortened by 0 bases and J by 6 bases, with 11 bases between the two germline ends. CDR3 sequence reads: CAWSVGYQDGYTF. The DNA of the CDR3 is TGTGCCTGGAGTGTTGGGTATCAGGATGGCTACACCTTC.